This T cell receptor beta chain derives from a study of blood T cell repertoires in COVID-19. As for the study in general: From T cells, B-cell-depleted T cells, or PBMCs came the material, which was cDNA or gDNA.

The CDR3 covers 16 residues. Germline lookup yields CDR1 LNHDA and CDR2 SQIVND (reference sequence). Losses at the gene ends were 4 bases for V and 11 bases for J; bases not matched to a gene: 10. The method was immunoSEQ multiplex PCR; TCRdb's version includes in-frame clones alone and lacks a portion of them. The sample consists of 150,000 to 200,000 clones, approximately 83% of them appearing once. This clone has more than one count but fewer than ten. The clonotype was recovered from a human donor with acute or convalescent COVID-19. The donor label of this sample is uncertain. The chain carries TRBV19 and TRBJ2-1; 14 bases match TRBD2. Sample: peripheral blood. CDR3 coding DNA: TGTGCCAGTAGTAAGGCTGGGACTAGCGGGAGTATCAAGCAGTTCTTC. Amino acid sequence: CASSKAGTSGSIKQFF.